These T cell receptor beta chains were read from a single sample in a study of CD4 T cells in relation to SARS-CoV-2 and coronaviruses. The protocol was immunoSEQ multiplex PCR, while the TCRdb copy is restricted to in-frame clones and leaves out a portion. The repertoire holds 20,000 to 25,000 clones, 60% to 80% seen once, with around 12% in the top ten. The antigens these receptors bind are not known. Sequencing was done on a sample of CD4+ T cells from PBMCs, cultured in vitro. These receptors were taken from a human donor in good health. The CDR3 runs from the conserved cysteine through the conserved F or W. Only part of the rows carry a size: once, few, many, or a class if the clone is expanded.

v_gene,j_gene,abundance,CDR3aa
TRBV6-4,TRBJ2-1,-,CASSPNEQFF
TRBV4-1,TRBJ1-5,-,CASSQEEGADQPQHF
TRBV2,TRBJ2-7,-,CASSIEGQGNSYEQYF
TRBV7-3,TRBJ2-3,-,CASSLNPSGQPDTQYF
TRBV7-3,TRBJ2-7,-,CASSQTSGSSEQYF
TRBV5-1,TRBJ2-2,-,CASSPKGAGELFF
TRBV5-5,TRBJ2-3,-,CASSLAGTDSTDTQYF
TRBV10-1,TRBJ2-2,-,CATRPGGEAGELFF
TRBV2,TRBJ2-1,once,CASSNGNYNEQFF
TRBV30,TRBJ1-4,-,CAWSVWDPGQLNEKLFF
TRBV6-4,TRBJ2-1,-,CASSYQTGGGYNEQFF
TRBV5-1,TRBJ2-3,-,CASSLDSTDTQYF
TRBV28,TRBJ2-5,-,CASSLTGGAKRSQYF
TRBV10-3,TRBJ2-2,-,CATRKGDEGTGELFF
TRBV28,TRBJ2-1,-,CASSLVALRRVGNEQFF
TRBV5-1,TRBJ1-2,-,CASSLAAENYGYTF
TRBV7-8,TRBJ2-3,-,CASVPLPDRGADTQYF
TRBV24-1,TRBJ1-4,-,CATSDGGIGEKLFF
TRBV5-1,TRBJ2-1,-,CASSSTGYLYNEQFF
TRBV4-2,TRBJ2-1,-,CASSQGSSANEQFF
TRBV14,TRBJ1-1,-,CASSQDTRVGRSTEAFF
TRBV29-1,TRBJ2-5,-,CSVRTGKQTQYF
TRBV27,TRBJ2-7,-,CASSPLTGLVHEQYF
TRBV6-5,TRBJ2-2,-,CASILAGIGDGELFF
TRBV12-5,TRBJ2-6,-,CASGLVPDGRSGANVLTF
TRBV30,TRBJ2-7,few,CAQNQGDYEQYF
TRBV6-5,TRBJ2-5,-,CASSPGQGRTQYF
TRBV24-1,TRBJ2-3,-,CATSGGLAGGLVSLDTQYF
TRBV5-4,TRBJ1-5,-,CASSRDGGNQPQHF
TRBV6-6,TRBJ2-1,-,CASSYYQQTYNEQFF
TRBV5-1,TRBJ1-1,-,CASSPTTGAMNTEAFF
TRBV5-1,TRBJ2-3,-,CASSYSTGGTDTQYF
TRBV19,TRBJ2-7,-,CATSGRSYEQYF
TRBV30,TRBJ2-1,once,CAWSRPGTSYNEQFF
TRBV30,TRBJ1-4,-,CAWRGGVNEKLFF
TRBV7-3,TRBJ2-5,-,CASSPRIAGDGGTQYF
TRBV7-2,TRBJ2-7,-,CASSPSPGREQYF
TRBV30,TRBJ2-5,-,CAWGTGAFQETQYF
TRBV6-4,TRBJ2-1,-,CASRQGHEQFF
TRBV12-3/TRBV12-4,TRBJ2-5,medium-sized,CASSRSGTMAQYF
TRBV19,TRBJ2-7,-,CASRGEAYEQYF
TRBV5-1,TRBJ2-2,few,CASSWGNTGELFF
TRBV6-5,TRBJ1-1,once,CASLPGHTNTEAFF
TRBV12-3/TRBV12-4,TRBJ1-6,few,CASSRDRDSPLHF
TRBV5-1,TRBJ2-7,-,CASSSGPEQYF
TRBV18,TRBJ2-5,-,CASSPLLQNQETQYF
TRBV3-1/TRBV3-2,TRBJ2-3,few,CASSRLAGQDTQYF
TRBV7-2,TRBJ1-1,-,CASSSPSQNTEAFF
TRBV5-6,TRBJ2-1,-,CASSSDRGQVGQFF
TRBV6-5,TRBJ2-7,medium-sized,CASRAASSWSYEQYF
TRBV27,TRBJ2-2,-,CASTKSGRAGTGELFF
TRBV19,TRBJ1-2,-,CASSSRDIANYGYTF
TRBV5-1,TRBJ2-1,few,CASSLLTNEYKDEQFF
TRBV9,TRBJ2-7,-,CASSAGTSGSYEQYF
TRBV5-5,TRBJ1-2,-,CASSLTADGYTF